A selection of T cell receptor beta chains follows, all from one sample in a study of blood T cell repertoires in COVID-19. The protocol was immunoSEQ multiplex PCR, while the TCRdb copy is restricted to in-frame clones and leaves out a portion. The table lists more than 90,000 clones, roughly four fifths of them singletons. Sample: peripheral blood. The origin of the receptors is a middle-aged man with acute or convalescent COVID-19. CDR3s include the opening cysteine and the closing phenylalanine or tryptophan. The order of the fields is clone size, V gene, D gene, J gene, CDR3 DNA, CDR3 protein. The D gene is left open where the match is weak. Expanded clones get a size class; other rows say once, few or many, or leave the size out.

size: -; V: TRBV14; D: TRBD1; J: TRBJ2-2; DNA: TGTGCCAGCAGCCGGACAGGGACCACCGGGGAGCTGTTTTTT; CDR3: CASSRTGTTGELFF
size: -; V: TRBV3-1/TRBV3-2; D: TRBD2; J: TRBJ2-5; DNA: TGTGCCAGTTCTATAGATAGCGGGGGCCTAAAGTACCAAGAGACCCAGTACTTC; CDR3: CASSIDSGGLKYQETQYF
size: -; V: TRBV7-2; D: TRBD1; J: TRBJ2-2; DNA: TGTGCCAGCACCCGGGACAGGAACACCGGGGAGCTGTTTTTT; CDR3: CASTRDRNTGELFF
size: -; V: TRBV15; D: -; J: TRBJ1-4; DNA: TGTGCCACCAGCAGGGGGAGGGCTAATGAAAAACTGTTTTTT; CDR3: CATSRGRANEKLFF
size: -; V: TRBV19; D: TRBD1; J: TRBJ1-1; DNA: TGTGCCAGTAGTTTCCTCCGGGACAGGGGCTACTCGAACACTGAAGCTTTCTTT; CDR3: CASSFLRDRGYSNTEAFF
size: -; V: TRBV6-5; D: TRBD2; J: TRBJ2-1; DNA: TGTGCCAGCAGGAGCGGGGAGAATGAGCAGTTCTTC; CDR3: CASRSGENEQFF
size: -; V: TRBV3-1/TRBV3-2; D: -; J: TRBJ2-3; DNA: TGTGCCAGCAGCTTTAGAGCAGATACGCAGTATTTT; CDR3: CASSFRADTQYF
size: -; V: TRBV11-1; D: -; J: TRBJ2-7; DNA: TGTGCCAGCAGCACACAGGGAAACGAGCAGTACTTC; CDR3: CASSTQGNEQYF
size: -; V: TRBV7-8; D: TRBD1; J: TRBJ2-5; DNA: TGTGCCAGCAGAAAAAGGGACAGGGACGAGTGGGAGACCCAGTACTTC; CDR3: CASRKRDRDEWETQYF
size: -; V: TRBV7-3; D: TRBD1; J: TRBJ2-2; DNA: TGTGCCAGCAGCCCGGGACAGGGGGCCGGCGGGGAGCTGTTTTTT; CDR3: CASSPGQGAGGELFF
size: -; V: TRBV4-1; D: -; J: TRBJ1-5; DNA: TGCGCCAGCAGCCAAACGACAGGCGATCAGCCCCAGCATTTT; CDR3: CASSQTTGDQPQHF
size: -; V: TRBV3-1/TRBV3-2; D: -; J: TRBJ1-5; DNA: TGTGCCAGCAGCCAAGACCGGACAGACGGCAATCAGCCCCAGCATTTT; CDR3: CASSQDRTDGNQPQHF
size: -; V: TRBV6-2/TRBV6-3; D: TRBD1; J: TRBJ1-1; DNA: TGTGCCAGCAGTTATACAGGGGTGGGCACTGAAGCTTTCTTT; CDR3: CASSYTGVGTEAFF
size: once; V: TRBV7-6; D: -; J: TRBJ2-6; DNA: TGTGCCAGCAGCTACAGCTCTGGGGCCAACGTCCTGACTTTC; CDR3: CASSYSSGANVLTF
size: once; V: TRBV7-6; D: -; J: TRBJ1-4; DNA: TGTGCCAGCAGCACAGGGCTGACTAATGAAAAACTGTTTTTT; CDR3: CASSTGLTNEKLFF
size: -; V: TRBV18; D: -; J: TRBJ1-1; DNA: TGTGCCAGCTCACCACGGCGGGAAGCAGGAACTGAAGCTTTCTTT; CDR3: CASSPRREAGTEAFF
size: -; V: TRBV7-9; D: -; J: TRBJ2-1; DNA: TGTGCCAGCAGCCCGATGTTGGGGGGCAATGAGCAGTTCTTC; CDR3: CASSPMLGGNEQFF
size: -; V: TRBV6-5; D: TRBD2; J: TRBJ2-1; DNA: TGTGCCAGCAGTTACGGGGGGGCCTACAATGAGCAGTTCTTC; CDR3: CASSYGGAYNEQFF
size: once; V: TRBV7-2; D: TRBD1; J: TRBJ1-1; DNA: TGTGCCAGCAGCTTAGTGGGGACAGCGAACACTGAAGCTTTCTTT; CDR3: CASSLVGTANTEAFF
size: -; V: TRBV5-1; D: TRBD2; J: TRBJ2-1; DNA: TGCGCCAGCAGCTCCTCCTCCGGGACTAGCGGGGTTAATGAGCAGTTCTTC; CDR3: CASSSSSGTSGVNEQFF
size: -; V: TRBV27; D: TRBD2; J: TRBJ2-5; DNA: TGTGCCAGCAGTTCAAGCGGGACTAGCGGCGCCGGGACCCAGTACTTC; CDR3: CASSSSGTSGAGTQYF
size: -; V: TRBV19; D: TRBD1; J: TRBJ2-7; DNA: TGTGCCAGTAGTATGGACAGGGCGAACGAGCAGTACTTC; CDR3: CASSMDRANEQYF
size: -; V: TRBV15; D: -; J: TRBJ2-7; DNA: TGTGCCACCAGCAGAGTAACAGGTGGCGAGCAGTACTTC; CDR3: CATSRVTGGEQYF
size: -; V: TRBV19; D: -; J: TRBJ1-1; DNA: TGTGCCAGTAGTATAGGGGGCATGAACACTGAAGCTTTCTTT; CDR3: CASSIGGMNTEAFF
size: -; V: TRBV7-3; D: -; J: TRBJ2-5; DNA: TGTGCCAGCAGCTTAGGGCAACGGGAGACCCAGTACTTC; CDR3: CASSLGQRETQYF
size: -; V: TRBV7-9; D: TRBD2; J: TRBJ2-1; DNA: TGTGCCAGCAGCTTGGGAGGGCTAGGCTACAATGAGCAGTTCTTC; CDR3: CASSLGGLGYNEQFF
size: -; V: TRBV7-6; D: TRBD1; J: TRBJ1-6; DNA: TGTGCCAGCAGCTTAGAAGCAAAAGGGACAGGGCATTCACCCCTCCACTTT; CDR3: CASSLEAKGTGHSPLHF
size: few; V: TRBV28; D: -; J: TRBJ1-2; DNA: TGTGCCAGCAGTTTGGGGGGCTATGGCTACACCTTC; CDR3: CASSLGGYGYTF
size: once; V: TRBV7-9; D: -; J: TRBJ1-1; DNA: TGTGCCAGCAGCTTAGCTAGGGGGATCGTGGACACTGAAGCTTTCTTT; CDR3: CASSLARGIVDTEAFF
size: -; V: TRBV29-1; D: -; J: TRBJ1-1; DNA: TGCAGCGTTGACGGCCGGGGGTTGGACACTGAAGCTTTCTTT; CDR3: CSVDGRGLDTEAFF
size: few; V: TRBV6-6; D: TRBD1; J: TRBJ1-6; DNA: TGTGCCAGCAGTAGGGACAGCTCTAATTCACCCCTCCACTTT; CDR3: CASSRDSSNSPLHF
size: -; V: TRBV19; D: -; J: TRBJ1-5; DNA: TGTGCCAGTCTCAGTGCCCGCAATCAGCCCCAGCATTTT; CDR3: CASLSARNQPQHF
size: -; V: TRBV27; D: -; J: TRBJ2-6; DNA: TGTGCCAGCAGTTTATCGATTACAGCTGGGGCCAACGTCCTGACTTTC; CDR3: CASSLSITAGANVLTF
size: few; V: TRBV5-1; D: -; J: TRBJ2-7; DNA: TGCGCCAGCAGCCCCGGACAGAGCTCCTACGAGCAGTACTTC; CDR3: CASSPGQSSYEQYF
size: few; V: TRBV18; D: -; J: TRBJ1-5; DNA: TGTGCCAGCTCGAGTGAAGCGGCTCAGCCCCAGCATTTT; CDR3: CASSSEAAQPQHF
size: -; V: TRBV6-1; D: -; J: TRBJ1-3; DNA: TGTGCCAGCAGTGAAGCGGCAGGGGATTCTGGAAACACCATATATTTT; CDR3: CASSEAAGDSGNTIYF
size: -; V: TRBV6-2/TRBV6-3; D: -; J: TRBJ2-2; DNA: TGTGCCAGCAGTTACCCTAGATTAACCGGGGAGCTGTTTTTT; CDR3: CASSYPRLTGELFF
size: -; V: TRBV5-6; D: TRBD1; J: TRBJ2-7; DNA: TGTGCCAGCAGCCCAGGGACAGGCTTCTACGAGCAGTACTTC; CDR3: CASSPGTGFYEQYF
size: many; V: TRBV5-5; D: TRBD1; J: TRBJ1-2; DNA: TGTGCCAGCAGCTCGGGACAGGCTAACTATGGCTACACCTTC; CDR3: CASSSGQANYGYTF
size: few; V: TRBV11-2; D: TRBD1; J: TRBJ2-3; DNA: TGTGCCAGCAGCTTAGCGGACAGGGGAAAGGGGACTGGGACAGATACGCAGTATTTT; CDR3: CASSLADRGKGTGTDTQYF
size: -; V: TRBV11-2; D: -; J: TRBJ1-4; DNA: TGTGCCAGCAGCTCCACAGGGACCCGTAATGAAAAACTGTTTTTT; CDR3: CASSSTGTRNEKLFF
size: -; V: TRBV25-1; D: -; J: TRBJ1-1; DNA: TGTGCCAGCAGTGAGGCGGGCGGGCGAGGAGTTGAAGCTTTCTTT; CDR3: CASSEAGGRGVEAFF
size: -; V: TRBV9; D: -; J: TRBJ1-6; DNA: TGTGCCAGCAGCGTAGAGACACAGGCAAATTCACCCCTCCACTTT; CDR3: CASSVETQANSPLHF
size: -; V: TRBV27; D: TRBD1; J: TRBJ1-2; DNA: TGTGCCAGCAGTTTATCGCGGGACAGCGCCTTTAACTATGGCTACACCTTC; CDR3: CASSLSRDSAFNYGYTF
size: -; V: TRBV7-8; D: TRBD1; J: TRBJ1-2; DNA: TGTGCCAGCAGCACGACAGGGTTGGATGGCTACACCTTC; CDR3: CASSTTGLDGYTF
size: -; V: TRBV6-5; D: TRBD1; J: TRBJ1-2; DNA: TGTGCCAGTCGGGACAGATCAAACCATGGCTACACCTTC; CDR3: CASRDRSNHGYTF
size: -; V: TRBV6-6; D: -; J: TRBJ1-3; DNA: TGTGCCAGCAGTTACCAGGGCTCCTCTGGAAACACCATATATTTT; CDR3: CASSYQGSSGNTIYF
size: -; V: TRBV19; D: TRBD2; J: TRBJ2-2; DNA: TGTGCCAGTAGTTGGACTAGCGGGAGTCCCAGGGAGCTGTTTTTT; CDR3: CASSWTSGSPRELFF
size: -; V: TRBV5-1; D: TRBD1; J: TRBJ2-2; DNA: TGCGCCAGCAGCTTGCGACAGGGGCTGAACACCGGGGAGCTGTTTTTT; CDR3: CASSLRQGLNTGELFF
size: -; V: TRBV5-4; D: -; J: TRBJ1-6; DNA: TGTGCCAGCAGCTCAGGGGCGTATAATTCACCCCTCCACTTT; CDR3: CASSSGAYNSPLHF
size: -; V: TRBV9; D: TRBD1; J: TRBJ1-1; DNA: TGTGCCAGCAGCGACAAACAGGGGGTTGGCACTGAAGCTTTCTTT; CDR3: CASSDKQGVGTEAFF
size: -; V: TRBV10-3; D: -; J: TRBJ1-2; DNA: TGTGCCATCAGCCCGGGCGAGAGGGACTATGGCTACACCTTC; CDR3: CAISPGERDYGYTF
size: -; V: TRBV3-1/TRBV3-2; D: -; J: TRBJ1-3; DNA: TGTGCCAGCAGCCAAGAGCCGGGAGGCCGAAACACCATATATTTT; CDR3: CASSQEPGGRNTIYF
size: -; V: TRBV10-1; D: -; J: TRBJ2-1; DNA: TGCGCCAGCAGTGAATTCGCGGGCGATGAGCAGTTCTTC; CDR3: CASSEFAGDEQFF